This record concerns one T cell receptor beta chain sequence. This sample is drawn from a study of blood T cell repertoires in COVID-19. The study drew participants aged about 18 to 89 years from around 24 US areas. Some clones are missing from TCRdb's copy, which holds only in-frame ones; the method was immunoSEQ multiplex PCR. The sample includes some 200,000 clones, about 79% seen only once; the top ten take approximately 1.3%. This receptor was taken from a woman aged 35 to 49 with acute COVID-19. Input material: PBMCs or T cells enriched from blood (not recorded which).

The CDR3 loop reads CASSQTAATNEKLFF. The CDR3 DNA reads as TGTGCCAGCAGCCAGACAGCTGCAACTAATGAAAAACTGTTTTTT. The gene calls are TRBV7-2 and TRBJ1-4; D is possibly TRBD1 (5 bases). The V and J ends lost 5 bases and 0 bases respectively, with 10 bases between them. Germline loops: CDR1 SGHTA, CDR2 FQGNSA. The CDR3 is 15 amino acids.